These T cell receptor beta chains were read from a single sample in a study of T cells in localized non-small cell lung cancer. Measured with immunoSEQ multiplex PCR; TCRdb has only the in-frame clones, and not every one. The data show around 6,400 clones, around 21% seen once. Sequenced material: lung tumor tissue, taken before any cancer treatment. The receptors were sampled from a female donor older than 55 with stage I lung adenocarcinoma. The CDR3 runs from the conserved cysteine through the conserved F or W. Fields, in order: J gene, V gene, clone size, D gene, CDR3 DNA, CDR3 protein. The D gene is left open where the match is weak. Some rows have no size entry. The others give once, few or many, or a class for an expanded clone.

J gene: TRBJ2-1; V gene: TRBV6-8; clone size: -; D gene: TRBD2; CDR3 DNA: TGTGCCAGCAGTTCCGGACTAGCGGGAGAGCCCCAATACAATGAGCAGTTCTTC; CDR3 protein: CASSSGLAGEPQYNEQFF
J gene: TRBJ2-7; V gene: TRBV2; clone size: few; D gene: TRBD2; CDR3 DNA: TGTGCCAGCAGCGGGGGGAGCGGGGGAGTTGGGGAGCAGTACTTC; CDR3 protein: CASSGGSGGVGEQYF
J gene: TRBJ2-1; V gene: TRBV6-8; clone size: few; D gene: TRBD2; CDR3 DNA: TGTGCCAGCAGTCCTCGGGGGGGGTCCTACAATGAGCAGTTCTTC; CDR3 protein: CASSPRGGSYNEQFF
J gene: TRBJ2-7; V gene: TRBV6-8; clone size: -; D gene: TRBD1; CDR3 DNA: TGTGCCAGCAGTTACCGACAGGGGCCTGACTACGAGCAGTACTTC; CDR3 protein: CASSYRQGPDYEQYF
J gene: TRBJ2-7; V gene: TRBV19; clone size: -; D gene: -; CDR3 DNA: TGTGCCAGTAGTATCCCAGTTTCCTACGAGCAGTACTTC; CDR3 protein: CASSIPVSYEQYF
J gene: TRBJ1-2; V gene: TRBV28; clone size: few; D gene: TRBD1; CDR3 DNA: TGTGCCAGCAGCCACAATCAGGGGGCTAGCTATGGCTACACCTTC; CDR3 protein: CASSHNQGASYGYTF
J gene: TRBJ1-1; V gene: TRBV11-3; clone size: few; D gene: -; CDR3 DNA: TGTGCCAGCAGCCCTCCGGGGGGGGGTGGCACTGAAGCTTTCTTT; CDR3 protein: CASSPPGGGGTEAFF
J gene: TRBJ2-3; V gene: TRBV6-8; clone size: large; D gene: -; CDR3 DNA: TGTGCCAGCAGTTACTCGAGAGCCCCAGATACGCAGTATTTT; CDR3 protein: CASSYSRAPDTQYF
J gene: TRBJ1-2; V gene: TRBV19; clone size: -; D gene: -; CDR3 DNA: TGTGCCACCCGGACGGCTAACTATGGCTACACCTTC; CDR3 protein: CATRTANYGYTF
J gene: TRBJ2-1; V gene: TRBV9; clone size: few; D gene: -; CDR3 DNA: TGTGCCAGCAGCGCGCAGGGCAGGAAAGGGGGGCTGAGCGATGAGCAGTTCTTC; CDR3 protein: CASSAQGRKGGLSDEQFF
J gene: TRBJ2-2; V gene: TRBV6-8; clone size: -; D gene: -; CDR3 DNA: TGTGCCAGCAGTGAGGGCCGAAACACCGGGGAGCTGTTTTTT; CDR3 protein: CASSEGRNTGELFF
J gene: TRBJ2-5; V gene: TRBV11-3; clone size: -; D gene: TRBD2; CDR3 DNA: TGTGCCAGCAGCGGGCTTCTAGCGGGAGGGTACCAAGAGACCCAGTACTTC; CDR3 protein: CASSGLLAGGYQETQYF
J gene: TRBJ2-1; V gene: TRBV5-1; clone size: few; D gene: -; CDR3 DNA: TGCGCCAGCACCTTGGACTATGGGTCCTACAATGAGCAGTTCTTC; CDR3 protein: CASTLDYGSYNEQFF
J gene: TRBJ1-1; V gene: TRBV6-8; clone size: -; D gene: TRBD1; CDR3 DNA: TGTGCCAGCAGTCCACAGGGGGCCACTGAAGCTTTCTTT; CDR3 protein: CASSPQGATEAFF
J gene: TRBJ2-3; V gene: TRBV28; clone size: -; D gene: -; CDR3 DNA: TGTGCCAGCAGCGTCGCATCCACAGATACGCAGTATTTT; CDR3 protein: CASSVASTDTQYF
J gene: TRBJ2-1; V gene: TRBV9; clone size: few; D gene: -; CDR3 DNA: TGTGCCAGCAGTGCCAGCGGGCCTTCCTACAATGAGCAGTTCTTC; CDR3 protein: CASSASGPSYNEQFF
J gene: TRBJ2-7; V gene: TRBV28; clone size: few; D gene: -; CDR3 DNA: TGTGCCAGCAGTTTATGGGCTAGTTCGACTCACGAGCAGTACTTC; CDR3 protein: CASSLWASSTHEQYF
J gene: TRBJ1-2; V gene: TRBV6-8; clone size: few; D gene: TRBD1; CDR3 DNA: TGTGCCAGCAGTTACTCGTCTCAGGGGGCGCCGGGCTACACCTTC; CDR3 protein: CASSYSSQGAPGYTF
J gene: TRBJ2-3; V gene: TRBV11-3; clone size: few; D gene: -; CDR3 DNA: TGTGCCAGCAGCTTAGGTTCCTTCTCTAGCACAGATACGCAGTATTTT; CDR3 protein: CASSLGSFSSTDTQYF
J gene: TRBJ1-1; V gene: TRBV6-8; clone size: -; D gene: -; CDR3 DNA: TGTGCCAGCAGTCCCCAGGGACAAACTGAAGCTTTCTTT; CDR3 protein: CASSPQGQTEAFF
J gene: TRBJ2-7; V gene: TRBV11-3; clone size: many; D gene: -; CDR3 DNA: TGTGCCAGCAGCTTAGAAGGGACCCTCTACTACGAGCAGTACTTC; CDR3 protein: CASSLEGTLYYEQYF
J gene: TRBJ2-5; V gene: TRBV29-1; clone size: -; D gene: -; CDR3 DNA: TGCAGCGTTGATCGGGGCCTTTCCGAAGAGACCCAGTACTTC; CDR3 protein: CSVDRGLSEETQYF
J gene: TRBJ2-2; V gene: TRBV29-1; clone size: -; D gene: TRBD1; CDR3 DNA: TGCAGCGTGAAGCTCCCGGGACAGGGTTCCGGGGAGCTGTTTTTT; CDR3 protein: CSVKLPGQGSGELFF
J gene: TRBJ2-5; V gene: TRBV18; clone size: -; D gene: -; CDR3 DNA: TGTGCCAGCTCACCCCAGGGACAAGAGACCCAGTACTTC; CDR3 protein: CASSPQGQETQYF
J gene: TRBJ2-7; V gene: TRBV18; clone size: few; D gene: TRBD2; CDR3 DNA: TGTGCCAGCTCACCACCAGGACTAGCGGGAACCCCCGAGCAGTACTTC; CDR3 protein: CASSPPGLAGTPEQYF
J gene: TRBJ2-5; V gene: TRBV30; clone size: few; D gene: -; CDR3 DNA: TGTGCCTGGAGGACCACAGGGAGTAAAGAGACCCAGTACTTC; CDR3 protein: CAWRTTGSKETQYF
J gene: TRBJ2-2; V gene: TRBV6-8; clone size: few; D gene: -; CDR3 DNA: TGTGCCAGCAGTTACTCGATGGGTGGAAACACCGGGGAGCTGTTTTTT; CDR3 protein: CASSYSMGGNTGELFF
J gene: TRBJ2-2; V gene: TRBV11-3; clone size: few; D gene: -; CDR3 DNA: TGTGCCAGCAGCTTCCCTTTATGGGCCCCGAACACCGGGGAGCTGTTTTTT; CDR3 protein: CASSFPLWAPNTGELFF
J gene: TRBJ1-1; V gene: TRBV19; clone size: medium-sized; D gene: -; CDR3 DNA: TGTGCCAGTAGTGACGCGTATGGTGGGTGGACTGAAGCTTTCTTT; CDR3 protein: CASSDAYGGWTEAFF
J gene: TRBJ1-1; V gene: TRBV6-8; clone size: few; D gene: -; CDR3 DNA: TGTGCCATCCTCAGATCTGGGGGCTACACTGAAGCTTTCTTT; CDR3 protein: CAILRSGGYTEAFF
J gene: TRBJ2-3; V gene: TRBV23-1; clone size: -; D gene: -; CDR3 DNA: TGCGCCAGCAGCTTACGCCTAGTTGGGCCCAACACAGATACGCAGTATTTT; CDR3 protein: CASSLRLVGPNTDTQYF
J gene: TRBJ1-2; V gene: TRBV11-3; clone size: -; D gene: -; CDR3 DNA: TGTGCCAGCAGGAAACAGGGTGGATTCTATGGCTACACCTTC; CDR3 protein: CASRKQGGFYGYTF
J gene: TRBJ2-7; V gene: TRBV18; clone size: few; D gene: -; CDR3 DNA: TGTGCCAGCTCACCACCGTGGGTCCCCTACGAGCAGTACTTC; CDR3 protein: CASSPPWVPYEQYF
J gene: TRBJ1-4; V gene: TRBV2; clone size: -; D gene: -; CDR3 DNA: TGTGCCAGCAGTAGGTCGCACGCCGGGGAAAAACTGTTTTTT; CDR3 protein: CASSRSHAGEKLFF